Below, 15 T cell receptor beta chains from the same sample are listed, as sequenced in a study of T-cell memory formation after mild COVID-19. TCRdb independently ran MiXCR on the 5' RACE reads; one entry per CDR3 protein. The profile shows roughly 100,000 distinct CDR3 sequences, more than 10% of them singletons. Sequencing was performed on PBMCs or a T cell subset sorted from them (not recorded which). Receptor source: an adult woman who had mild COVID-19 (a few samples of this study predate the infection). Cell type and time point are not known.

V usage is TRBV29-1 and J usage is TRBJ2-7; 10 nucleotides agree with TRBD2. CDR1 is SQVTM and CDR2 is ANQGSEA in the germline V gene. V gave up 0 bases and J gave up 4 bases; unmatched junction bases: 9. The length of the CDR3 is 16 residues. The CDR3 coding sequence is TGCAGCGTTGAAGAGGCGGCTAGCGGGAGCGAATACGAGCAGTACTTC. Amino acids: CSVEEAASGSEYEQYF.

V is TRBV20-1 and J is TRBJ1-1; TRBD1 matches at 9 bases. The CDR3 is made up of 15 amino acids. Germline CDR1 is DFQATT and CDR2 is SNEGSKA (reference sequence). The J segment lost 5 bases and the V segment lost 5 bases, leaving 12 bases of the junction unmatched. The CDR3 nucleotides are TGCAGTGCTCCCCTTCCCGGGACAGGGAGGACTGAAGCTTTCTTT. Amino acids: CSAPLPGTGRTEAFF.

The J gene is TRBJ2-2, the V gene TRBV9, with 10 bases fitting TRBD2. Per germline, CDR1 SGDLS and CDR2 YYNGEE. The CDR3 runs 18 residues. The trim removed 3 bases at V and 4 bases at J, leaving 12 bases unmatched. The CDR3 nucleotides are TGTGCCAGCAGCGCATACTTTTGGCTAGCGGGAGTCACCGGGGAGCTGTTTTTT. This encodes CASSAYFWLAGVTGELFF.

V gene TRBV6-2 or TRBV6-3 combines with J gene TRBJ2-2, with TRBD2 matching 7 bases. Germline V lookup: CDR1 MNHEY, CDR2 SVGEGT. The CDR3 has 15 amino acids. The V segment lost 6 bases and the J segment 2 bases; nucleotides outside the gene matches: 6. The CDR3 coding sequence is TGTGCCAGCAGGGAGACTAGCTATAACACCGGGGAGCTGTTTTTT. This gives the protein CASRETSYNTGELFF.

Only a few counts were recorded for this clonotype. This chain joins TRBV21-1 and TRBJ1-1; TRBD1, the D gene given by the table, was not confirmed from the DNA. TRBV21-1 is listed as a pseudogene. CDR3 length: 13 amino acids. CDR3 bases: TGTGCCAGCAGCGCCAGGGGTAACACTGAAGCTTTCTTT. It codes for CASSARGNTEAFF.

This clonotype was detected a few times. The rearrangement uses TRBV6-5 and TRBJ2-7; 10 nucleotides line up with TRBD1. The trim removed 4 bases at V and 4 bases at J, leaving 4 bases unmatched. The germline V gene encodes CDR1 MNHEY and CDR2 SVGAGI. CDR3 length equals 14 residues. This chain's CDR3 is CASSSTGGGYEQYF. The CDR3 region has the DNA TGTGCCAGCAGTTCGACAGGGGGCGGTTACGAGCAGTACTTC.

This clonotype has only a few counts. The chain carries TRBV7-6 and TRBJ2-7, with TRBD2 matching 10 bases. J lost 1 base, V lost 5 bases, and 5 bases had no gene match. This CDR3 contains 15 residues. Germline lookup yields CDR1 SGHVS and CDR2 FNYEAQ. This CDR3 reads CASSPTLAGSYEQYF. In nucleotides, the CDR3 is TGTGCCAGCAGCCCCACACTAGCGGGGTCCTACGAGCAGTACTTC.

This clonotype has more than one count but fewer than ten. V is TRBV29-1 and J is TRBJ1-3; D not resolved. Trimming shortened V by 0 bases and J by 6 bases, and 21 bases separated the two germline ends. Germline CDR1 SQVTM, CDR2 ANQGSEA. The CDR3 has 17 residues. CDR3 nucleotide sequence: TGCAGCGTTGAAGAGGTGGGTCCGAACCGGATTAAAAACACCATATATTTT. Its protein product is CSVEEVGPNRIKNTIYF.

V and J are TRBV12-3 or TRBV12-4 and TRBJ2-3; 10 bases are a match to TRBD2. The CDR3 covers 16 residues. With 3 bases clipped from V and 1 base from J, the junction kept 4 bases outside the gene matches. Written as DNA, the CDR3 is TGTGCCAGCAGTTTCCCAGCGGGAGGGGGCACAGATACGCAGTATTTT. This translates into CASSFPAGGGTDTQYF.

In its sample, this clonotype was seen a few times. V gene TRBV24-1 combines with J gene TRBJ2-3; 11 bases fit TRBD1. This CDR3 comprises 16 residues. The germline V gene has CDR1 KGHDR and CDR2 SFDVKD. The V segment lost 3 bases and the J segment 4 bases; nucleotides outside the gene matches: 5. The CDR3 here is CATSDRWTGGADTQYF. CDR3 DNA: TGTGCCACCAGTGATCGGTGGACAGGGGGCGCAGATACGCAGTATTTT.

The rearrangement links TRBV25-1 to TRBJ2-2, with a possible D match to TRBD1 (6 bases). Germline-derived CDR1 and CDR2 are MGHDK and SYGVNS. V dropped 0 bases and J dropped 3 bases, with 20 bases sitting between them. This CDR3 has 19 amino acids. The CDR3 DNA is TGTGCCAGCAGTGAATATGGATGGGAAGGGGGAGAGGACACCGGGGAGCTGTTTTTT. As protein: CASSEYGWEGGEDTGELFF.

The CDR3 DNA reads TGTGCCAGTAGTCCTGGGACAGGGGGAATCACCGGGGAGCTGTTTTTT. This encodes CASSPGTGGITGELFF. The J gene is TRBJ2-2, the V gene TRBV19; 11 bases are shared with TRBD1. This CDR3 spans 16 amino acids. Germline CDR1 and CDR2: LNHDA and SQIVND (reference sequence). V dropped 5 bases and J dropped 4; count of bases not matched to a gene: 6.

This sequence joins TRBV12-3 or TRBV12-4 and TRBJ2-7; 7 bases map to TRBD1. This CDR3 has 11 residues. The J segment lost 10 bases and the V segment lost 6 bases, leaving 6 bases of the junction unmatched. CDR3 region: CASSPGQDQYF. The CDR3 DNA sequence: TGTGCCAGCAGCCCCGGACAGGATCAGTACTTC.

The chain is built from TRBV5-5 and TRBJ2-5; D is undetermined. The CDR3 is 13 amino acids. CDR1 and CDR2 from the germline V gene are SGHKS and YYEKEE (reference sequence). V lost 2 bases to trimming and J lost 3 bases, with 8 bases between them. The CDR3 is CASSLVREETQYF. CDR3 nucleotide sequence: TGTGCCAGCAGCTTAGTCCGGGAAGAGACCCAGTACTTC.

This clonotype was seen many times. The V gene is TRBV9, the J gene TRBJ2-5; D is unresolved. Trimming took off 0 bases at V and 2 bases at J, with 8 bases between the two ends. The germline V gene has CDR1 SGDLS and CDR2 YYNGEE. The CDR3 spans 14 residues. Here the CDR3 DNA reads TGTGCCAGCAGCGTAGGGAGTGGACAAGAGACCCAGTACTTC. Amino acids: CASSVGSGQETQYF.